This TCR beta chain was observed in a study of T cell responses to AZD1222 COVID-19 vaccine. The study's findings and limits: Females made up more of the donors, who were largely white British, and clonal diversity may have come out too low. Seropositive status at baseline applied to only 5 to 7 AZD1222 recipients. Spike-specific TCR breadth rose after two AZD1222 doses, and depth rose as well. As reported, nearly half of all spike-specific TCRs target variant regions that are unmutated.

Of note for this clone: Its antigen is unknown.

Sequencing used immunoSEQ multiplex PCR; TCRdb keeps in-frame clones, though not all of them. The sample has about 150,000 clones, about 87% seen once; the top ten hold about 3.2%. CDR3 length: 11 amino acids. Trimming shortened V by 6 bases and J by 8 bases, and 8 bases separated the two germline ends. CDR1 is SGHRS, CDR2 YFSETQ, per germline. The TCR sequence derives from an adult in good health. This specimen was peripheral blood, taken on day 0 of MenACWY control vaccination. This rearrangement joins TRBV5-1 to TRBJ1-4, with a possible D match to TRBD1 (6 bases). The chain's CDR3 is CASKGDEKLFF. For the CDR3, the DNA is TGCGCCAGCAAGGGGGACGAAAAACTGTTTTTT.